The T cell receptor beta chain under discussion was sequenced for a study of regulatory T cells in long-lasting Graves disease. Whole-study context: A definition of persistent Graves' disease required over 5 years of antithyroid drugs plus positive TSH receptor antibodies. Findings and caveats of the study: Persistent disease samples used TRBV28, TRBJ1-2 and TRBJ2-5 preferentially. What was studied was peripheral blood only, and not thyroid tissue.

J lost 4 bases, V lost 5 bases, and 5 bases had no gene match. The CDR3 runs to 14 residues. This clonotype was detected ten times or more. Its antigen is undetermined. Both iRepertoire HTBI primers and Arm-PCR of CDR3 regions were used to build the TCR beta libraries. TCRdb itself ran the multiplex PCR reads through MiXCR, one entry per CDR3 protein. The sample lists about 470,000 distinct CDR3 sequences, around a fifth occurring once. Time point reported: persistent/refractory GD, antithyroid drugs over 5 years with positive TRAb. RNA from PBMCs was the source of the TCR library. As a group, patients came from one endocrinology department in Xi'an, China.

This specimen was peripheral blood mononuclear cells (PBMCs), taken when the disease was refractory, from a patient treated with antithyroid drugs. This chain uses TRBV12-3 or TRBV12-4 with TRBJ1-5, with 7 positions matching TRBD1. The clonotype originates from a female donor with Graves disease. The CDR3 reads CASSPKGANQPQHF. In nucleotides, the CDR3 is TGTGCCAGCAGTCCCAAGGGGGCGAATCAGCCCCAGCATTTT.